The clone carrying this T cell receptor (beta chain) was detected a few times. This may be a read error, as it is one base from a much larger clone. TCRdb re-analyzed the PCR reads using MiXCR. This repertoire shows fewer than 40,000 clones, approximately 15% found once; its top ten account for roughly a fifth. This sample was taken from a study of metastatic and nonmetastatic thyroid tumors. Before thyroid surgery, none of the patients had received any treatment. Material: blood. The TCR originated in a male donor with papillary thyroid cancer or a benign thyroid nodule (not recorded which). Some clones in this sample may be carry-over from other donors' samples.

The CDR3 nucleotides read TGCAGCGTTCTGCAGAGAGCGGATACCCAGTACTTC. It codes for CSVLQRADTQYF. V and J are TRBV29-1 and TRBJ2-5; perhaps TRBD2 as D (5 bases). The CDR3 loop spans 12 amino acids. In germline, CDR1 is SQVTM, CDR2 ANQGSEA. The V end was cut by 5 bases, the J end by 8 bases, with 15 bases between.